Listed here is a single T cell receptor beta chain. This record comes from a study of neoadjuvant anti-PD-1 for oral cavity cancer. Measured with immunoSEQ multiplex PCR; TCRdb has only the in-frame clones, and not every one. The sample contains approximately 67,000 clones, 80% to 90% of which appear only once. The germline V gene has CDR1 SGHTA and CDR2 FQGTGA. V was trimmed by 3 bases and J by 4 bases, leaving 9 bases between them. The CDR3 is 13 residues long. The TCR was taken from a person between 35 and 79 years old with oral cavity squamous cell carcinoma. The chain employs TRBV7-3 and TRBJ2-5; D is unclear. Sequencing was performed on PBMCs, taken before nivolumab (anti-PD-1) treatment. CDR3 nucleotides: TGTGCCAGCAGCTTGGGTTGGAGAGAGACCCAGTACTTC. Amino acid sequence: CASSLGWRETQYF. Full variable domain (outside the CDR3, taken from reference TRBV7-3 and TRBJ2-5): GAGVSQTPSNKVTEKGKYVELRCDPISGHTALYWYRQSLGQGPEFLIYFQGTGAADDSGLPNDRFFAVRPEGSVSTLKIQRTERGDSAVYLCASSLGWRETQYFGPGTRLLVL.